The rows below give T cell receptor beta chains drawn from one sample of a study of PD-1 blockade in classical Hodgkin lymphoma. The repertoire was sequenced with immunoSEQ multiplex PCR; TCRdb's copy has only in-frame clones and lacks some. The sample has 15,000 to 25,000 clones; over 65% are singletons. The sequences come from CD8+ T cells from blood, collected before the fourth cycle of nivolumab. These receptors all stem from a human donor with classical Hodgkin lymphoma. CDR3s include the opening cysteine and the closing phenylalanine or tryptophan. A D gene is named only where the DNA matches it firmly. Clone size is not always given. Where it is, it says once, few, many or a class for expanded clones.

CDR3 length	J gene	V gene	clone size	D gene	CDR3 DNA	CDR3 protein
17	TRBJ2-5	TRBV7-9	NA	TRBD1	TGTGCCAGCAGCTTATTTTCCGGGACAGGGCTCCAAGAGACCCAGTACTTC	CASSLFSGTGLQETQYF
14	TRBJ1-2	TRBV13	NA	NA	TGTGCCAGCAGTTTACGGACCCTGACTGGTGGCTACACCTTC	CASSLRTLTGGYTF
12	TRBJ2-1	TRBV25-1	NA	NA	TGTGCCAGCAGTGATATGGAGAGGGAGCAGTTCTTC	CASSDMEREQFF
17	TRBJ1-2	TRBV7-2	NA	TRBD1	TGTGCCAGCAGCTTAAATGGCGACAGGGGGCAGGACTATGGCTACACCTTC	CASSLNGDRGQDYGYTF
16	TRBJ2-7	TRBV5-1	NA	NA	TGCGCCAGCAGCTTGGCGGGCACAGGCTACACCTACGAGCAGTACTTC	CASSLAGTGYTYEQYF
14	TRBJ2-7	TRBV4-3	NA	NA	TGCGCCAGCAGCCAAGAACGGGGGAAGCTCGAGCAGTACTTC	CASSQERGKLEQYF
13	TRBJ2-1	TRBV2	NA	NA	TGTGCCAGCAGGCTGGGCAGTTACAATGAGCAGTTCTTC	CASRLGSYNEQFF
13	TRBJ2-4	TRBV7-9	NA	NA	TGTGCCAGCAGCTTAGGGTGGGGAAACATTCAGTACTTC	CASSLGWGNIQYF
15	TRBJ2-7	TRBV5-1	once	NA	TGCGCCAGCAGCTTGTATTCGGATAACTCCTACGAGCAGTACTTC	CASSLYSDNSYEQYF
14	TRBJ2-7	TRBV6-5	NA	TRBD2	TGTGCCAGCAGGACTGGGACTACTACCTACGAGCAGTACTTC	CASRTGTTTYEQYF
16	TRBJ1-5	TRBV21-1	NA	NA	TGTGCCAGCAGCAACCGACAGCCCCTCCAGGTCATGCCCCAGCATTTT	CASSNRQPLQVMPQHF
17	TRBJ1-6	TRBV7-9	few	TRBD1	TGTGCCAGCAGCTCAACCGGGACAGGGGACTATAATTCACCCCTCCACTTT	CASSSTGTGDYNSPLHF
14	TRBJ1-5	TRBV5-1	NA	TRBD1	TGCGCCAGCAGCCCGGACAGGGGGGATCAGCCCCAGCATTTT	CASSPDRGDQPQHF
16	TRBJ2-5	TRBV27	NA	NA	TGTGCCAGCAGTCCTAGCGTCCTGGGGGGTCAAGAGACCCAGTACTTC	CASSPSVLGGQETQYF
13	TRBJ2-1	TRBV6-6	NA	NA	TGTGCCGTCGACCCGGGGGGCTACAATGAGCGGTTCTTC	CAVDPGGYNERFF
16	TRBJ2-5	TRBV4-2	NA	TRBD2	TGTGCCAGCAGCCAAGCCGTGCTAGCGGGGAAAGAGACCCAGTACTTC	CASSQAVLAGKETQYF
13	TRBJ2-7	TRBV9	NA	NA	TGTGCCAGCAGCGTAGGATGGGGATACGAGCAGTACTTC	CASSVGWGYEQYF
17	TRBJ1-2	TRBV11-2	NA	TRBD1	TGTGCCAGCAGCTTGGGGCCGGGACAGGGGCCTAACTATGGCTACACCTTC	CASSLGPGQGPNYGYTF
16	TRBJ2-3	TRBV13	NA	TRBD2	TGTGCCAGCAGCCTTTTGCGGGGGGAGAGCACAGATACGCAGTATTTT	CASSLLRGESTDTQYF
14	TRBJ1-5	TRBV5-1	NA	NA	TGCGCCAGCAGCTTGGCTGGGACCAATCAGCCCCAGCATTTT	CASSLAGTNQPQHF
15	TRBJ2-1	TRBV10-1	NA	NA	TGCGCCAGCAGTGACCGTACACTAGGGGTCGATGAGCAGTTCTTC	CASSDRTLGVDEQFF
15	TRBJ1-2	TRBV6-5	NA	TRBD1	TGTGCCAGCAGTCCCGACAGGGGGCTCCCCTATGGCTACACCTTC	CASSPDRGLPYGYTF
14	TRBJ2-3	TRBV6-1	NA	TRBD2	TGTGCCAGCTGGCGGGGGGGGAACACAGATACGCAGTATTTT	CASWRGGNTDTQYF
16	TRBJ2-7	TRBV6-1	NA	NA	TGTGCCAGCAGTGAAGGGAATATCCCAAACCATTACGAGCAGTACTTC	CASSEGNIPNHYEQYF
15	TRBJ1-4	TRBV7-9	few	NA	TGTGCCAGCAACCCACCGGAAGCAACTAATGAAAAACTGTTTTTT	CASNPPEATNEKLFF
13	TRBJ2-1	TRBV5-1	NA	NA	TGCGCCAGCAGCTTGGGGGATGGCAATGAGCAGTTCTTC	CASSLGDGNEQFF
14	TRBJ1-1	TRBV6-6	few	NA	TGTGCCAGCAGTTACGGAAGTCGGTACACTGAAGCTTTCTTT	CASSYGSRYTEAFF
12	TRBJ1-1	TRBV5-4	NA	TRBD1	TGTGCCAGCAGATCGACAGGGGAGGAGGCTTTCTTT	CASRSTGEEAFF
15	TRBJ2-3	TRBV2	NA	NA	TGTGCCAGCAGTGATTTGGGCAGCGGCACAGATACGCAGTATTTT	CASSDLGSGTDTQYF
14	TRBJ2-1	TRBV5-5	NA	NA	TGTGCCAGCGCTACCGGAGGGGGGGGCATTGAGCAGTTCTTC	CASATGGGGIEQFF
15	TRBJ2-7	TRBV9	NA	NA	TGTGCCAGCAGCGTAGTTGCAGGACCTCCCTACGAGCAGTACTTC	CASSVVAGPPYEQYF
13	TRBJ1-1	TRBV5-6	NA	NA	TGTGCCAGCAGCTTGGGTCGAGTAATTGAAGCTTTCTTT	CASSLGRVIEAFF
17	TRBJ1-1	TRBV27	NA	NA	TGTGCCAGCAGTTTCTCCCAGGGACACTTTTCAAACACTGAAGCTTTCTTT	CASSFSQGHFSNTEAFF
15	TRBJ2-5	TRBV27	NA	NA	TGTGCCAGCAGTCCTGTCGGGACACGACAAGAGACCCAGTACTTC	CASSPVGTRQETQYF
16	TRBJ2-7	TRBV6-1	NA	NA	TGTGCCAGCAGTGAAGAAAGGTACGCTCGCCCCCTCGAGCAGTACTTC	CASSEERYARPLEQYF
16	TRBJ2-1	TRBV14	NA	TRBD1	TGTGCCAGCAGCCATCTTGGACAGGGGTACTACAATGAGCAGTTCTTC	CASSHLGQGYYNEQFF
16	TRBJ2-1	TRBV9	NA	NA	TGTGCCAGCAGCGTAGCTTCCCGGGGAGAATACAATGAGCAGTTCTTC	CASSVASRGEYNEQFF
11	TRBJ2-7	TRBV19	NA	NA	TGTGCCAGTAACGGAGGTGGGGAGCAGTACTTC	CASNGGGEQYF
14	TRBJ2-3	TRBV7-9	NA	NA	TGTGCCAGCAGTACCGGGACGCGCACAGATACGCAGTATTTT	CASSTGTRTDTQYF
14	TRBJ1-1	TRBV10-1	NA	NA	TGCGCCAGCAGTGATTACGGGATGAACACTGAAGCTTTCTTT	CASSDYGMNTEAFF
14	TRBJ2-2	TRBV28	NA	TRBD2	TGTGCCAGCAGTTTCCGACTAGCCTCCGGGGAGCTGTTTTTT	CASSFRLASGELFF
14	TRBJ1-2	TRBV15	few	NA	TGTGCCACCAGCAGCCGCCTCGACCCTCTCGACTACACCTTC	CATSSRLDPLDYTF
17	TRBJ1-5	TRBV27	NA	TRBD1	TGTGCCAGCAGTTTATTCGCCGGGACAGGGGTGGGTCAGCCCCAGCATTTT	CASSLFAGTGVGQPQHF
13	TRBJ1-2	TRBV28	NA	NA	TGTGCCAGCTTGAGCAGGACGAACTATGGCTACACCTTC	CASLSRTNYGYTF
14	TRBJ1-1	TRBV19	NA	NA	TGTGCCAGTAGTCCGTCCAGGTGGAACACTGAAGCTTTCTTT	CASSPSRWNTEAFF
15	TRBJ2-7	TRBV9	NA	TRBD1	TGTGCCAGCAGCCCCATAGGGGGCGTCACCTACGAGCAGTACTTC	CASSPIGGVTYEQYF
15	TRBJ2-3	TRBV5-4	NA	NA	TGTGCCAGCAGCTTGGTTGTTGCGAGCACAGATACGCAGTATTTT	CASSLVVASTDTQYF
14	TRBJ2-5	TRBV11-2	NA	TRBD2	TGTGCCAGCAGCTCAAGCGGGGGGCCCAAGACCCAGTACTTC	CASSSSGGPKTQYF
16	TRBJ2-1	TRBV15	NA	TRBD2	TGTGCCACCAGCAGCCGGACTAGCGGGGGCAACAATGAGCAGTTCTTC	CATSSRTSGGNNEQFF
13	TRBJ1-2	TRBV6-1	NA	TRBD1	TGTGCCAGCAGTGAGGGCAGGGGGGGATGGTACACCTTC	CASSEGRGGWYTF
13	TRBJ2-3	TRBV5-5	NA	NA	TGTGCCGGGAGAGGCCGGGCTGGAGATACGCAGTATTTT	CAGRGRAGDTQYF
13	TRBJ2-7	TRBV6-4	NA	NA	TGTGCCGGCCTAGGGTCCCCATCCTACGAGCAGTACTTC	CAGLGSPSYEQYF
17	TRBJ2-3	TRBV27	NA	NA	TGTGCCAGCAGCCGCGGTTTAGGGGGGATGAGCACAGATACGCAGTATTTT	CASSRGLGGMSTDTQYF
12	TRBJ1-1	TRBV11-2	NA	TRBD1	TGTGCCAGCAGCCCGGGGACAGGGGCCGCTTTCTTT	CASSPGTGAAFF
12	TRBJ1-1	TRBV5-8	NA	TRBD1	TGTGCCAGCAGCTCCTTTACAGGGGCGGCTTTCTTT	CASSSFTGAAFF
13	TRBJ1-2	TRBV19	NA	NA	TGTGCCAGTAGTATCTATGTGGGGATCGGCTACACCTTC	CASSIYVGIGYTF
16	TRBJ1-4	TRBV27	NA	NA	TGTGCCAGCAGTTTAACATTCGGTGCAACTAATGAAAAACTGTTTTTT	CASSLTFGATNEKLFF
13	TRBJ2-2	TRBV7-9	NA	NA	TGTGCCAGCAGCTTAGGAGGTTCGGGGGAGCTGTTTTTT	CASSLGGSGELFF
18	TRBJ2-3	TRBV19	NA	TRBD1	TGTGCCAGTAGCACCGGGACAGCCACCTACCCGAGCACAGATACGCAGTATTTT	CASSTGTATYPSTDTQYF